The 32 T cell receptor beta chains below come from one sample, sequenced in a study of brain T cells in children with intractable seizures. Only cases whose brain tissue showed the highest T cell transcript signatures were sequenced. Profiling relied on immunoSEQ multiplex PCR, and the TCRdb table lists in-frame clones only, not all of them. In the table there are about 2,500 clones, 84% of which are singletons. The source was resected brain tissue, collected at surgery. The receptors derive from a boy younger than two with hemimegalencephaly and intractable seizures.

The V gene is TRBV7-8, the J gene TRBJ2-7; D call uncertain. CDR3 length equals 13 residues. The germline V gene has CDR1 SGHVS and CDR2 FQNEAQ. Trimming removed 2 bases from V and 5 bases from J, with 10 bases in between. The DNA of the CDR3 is TGTGCCAGCAGCTTAATGATTGGGGACGAGCAGTACTTC. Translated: CASSLMIGDEQYF. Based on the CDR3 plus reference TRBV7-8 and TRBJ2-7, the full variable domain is GAGVSQSPRYKVAKRGQDVALRCDPISGHVSLFWYQQALGQGPEFLTYFQNEAQLDKSGLPSDRFFAERPEGSVSTLKIQRTQQEDSAVYLCASSLMIGDEQYFGPGTRLTVT.

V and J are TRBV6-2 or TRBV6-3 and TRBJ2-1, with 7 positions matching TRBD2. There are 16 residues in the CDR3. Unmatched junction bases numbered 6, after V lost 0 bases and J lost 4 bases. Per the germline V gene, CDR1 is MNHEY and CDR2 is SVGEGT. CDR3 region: CASSYSKLAPYNEQFF. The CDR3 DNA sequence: TGTGCCAGCAGTTACTCGAAACTAGCGCCTTACAATGAGCAGTTCTTC.

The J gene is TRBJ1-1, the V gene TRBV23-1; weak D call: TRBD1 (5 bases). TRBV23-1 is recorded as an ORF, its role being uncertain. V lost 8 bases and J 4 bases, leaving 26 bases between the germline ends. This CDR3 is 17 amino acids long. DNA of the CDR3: TGCGCCAGCGAATCTCCCTCTCCTGGGACTATAAGCACTGAAGCTTTCTTT. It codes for CASESPSPGTISTEAFF.

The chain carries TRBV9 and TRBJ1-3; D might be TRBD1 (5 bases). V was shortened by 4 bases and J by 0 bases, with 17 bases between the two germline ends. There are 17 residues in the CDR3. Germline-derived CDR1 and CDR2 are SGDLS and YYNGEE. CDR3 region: CASSPGWGDLSGNTIYF. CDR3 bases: TGTGCCAGCAGCCCCGGATGGGGGGACCTCTCTGGAAACACCATATATTTT.

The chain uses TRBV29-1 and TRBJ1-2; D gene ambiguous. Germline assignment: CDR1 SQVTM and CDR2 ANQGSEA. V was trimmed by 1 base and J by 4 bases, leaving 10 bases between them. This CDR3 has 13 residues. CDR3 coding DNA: TGCAGCGTTGAAGGTCCAGGACTCTATGGCTACACCTTC. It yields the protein CSVEGPGLYGYTF.

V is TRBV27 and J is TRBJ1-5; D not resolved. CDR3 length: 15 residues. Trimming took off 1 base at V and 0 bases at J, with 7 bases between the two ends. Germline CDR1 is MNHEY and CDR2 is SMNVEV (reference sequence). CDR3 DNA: TGTGCCAGCAGTTTATTCAGGAATAGCAATCAGCCCCAGCATTTT. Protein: CASSLFRNSNQPQHF.

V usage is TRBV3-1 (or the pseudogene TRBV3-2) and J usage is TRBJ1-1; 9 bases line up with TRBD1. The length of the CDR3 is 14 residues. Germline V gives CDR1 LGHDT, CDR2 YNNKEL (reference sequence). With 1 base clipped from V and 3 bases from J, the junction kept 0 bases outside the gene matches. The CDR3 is CASSQGQGDTEAFF. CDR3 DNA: TGTGCCAGCAGCCAAGGACAGGGGGACACTGAAGCTTTCTTT.

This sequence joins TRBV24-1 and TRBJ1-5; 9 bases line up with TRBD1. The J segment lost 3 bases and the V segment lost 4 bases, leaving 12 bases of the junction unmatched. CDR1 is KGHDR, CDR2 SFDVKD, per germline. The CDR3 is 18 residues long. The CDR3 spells CATSDPTGQGRYNQPQHF. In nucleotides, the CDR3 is TGTGCCACCAGTGACCCGACGGGACAGGGACGATACAATCAGCCCCAGCATTTT.

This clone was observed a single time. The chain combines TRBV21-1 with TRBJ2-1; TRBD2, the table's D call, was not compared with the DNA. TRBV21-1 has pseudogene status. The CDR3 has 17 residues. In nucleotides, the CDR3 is TGTGCCAGCAGCAATGGACTAGCGGAGAGCTCCTACAATGAGCAGTTCTTC. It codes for CASSNGLAESSYNEQFF.

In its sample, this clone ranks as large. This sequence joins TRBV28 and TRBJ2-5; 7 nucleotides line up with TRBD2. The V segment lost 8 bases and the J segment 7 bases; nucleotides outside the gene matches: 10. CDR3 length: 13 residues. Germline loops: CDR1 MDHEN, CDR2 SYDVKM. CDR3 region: CASCLAGAATQYF. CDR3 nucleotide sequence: TGTGCCAGCTGTCTGGCGGGAGCGGCGACCCAGTACTTC.

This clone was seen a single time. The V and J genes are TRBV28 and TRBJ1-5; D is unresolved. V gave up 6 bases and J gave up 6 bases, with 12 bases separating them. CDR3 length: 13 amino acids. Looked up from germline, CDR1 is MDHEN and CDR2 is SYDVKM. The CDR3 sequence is CASSPTFSQPQHF. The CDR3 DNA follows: TGTGCCAGCAGCCCTACTTTTAGTCAGCCCCAGCATTTT. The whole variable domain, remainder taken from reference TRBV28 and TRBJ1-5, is DVKVTQSSRYLVKRTGEKVFLECVQDMDHENMFWYRQDPGLGLRLIYFSYDVKMKEKGDIPEGYSVSREKKERFSLILESASTNQTSMYLCASSPTFSQPQHFGDGTRLSIL.

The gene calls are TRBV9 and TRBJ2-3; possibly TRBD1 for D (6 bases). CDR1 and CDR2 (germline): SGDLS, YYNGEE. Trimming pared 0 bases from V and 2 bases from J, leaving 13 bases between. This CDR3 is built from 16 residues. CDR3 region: CASSVAVTGPTDTQYF. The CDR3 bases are TGTGCCAGCAGCGTAGCGGTGACAGGACCCACAGATACGCAGTATTTT.

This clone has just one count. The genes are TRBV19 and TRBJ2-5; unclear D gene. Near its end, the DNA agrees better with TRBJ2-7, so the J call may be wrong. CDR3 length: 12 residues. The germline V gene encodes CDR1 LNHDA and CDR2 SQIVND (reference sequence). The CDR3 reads CASSSLSYEQYF. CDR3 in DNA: TGTGCCAGTAGTAGCCTCTCCTACGAGCAGTACTTC.

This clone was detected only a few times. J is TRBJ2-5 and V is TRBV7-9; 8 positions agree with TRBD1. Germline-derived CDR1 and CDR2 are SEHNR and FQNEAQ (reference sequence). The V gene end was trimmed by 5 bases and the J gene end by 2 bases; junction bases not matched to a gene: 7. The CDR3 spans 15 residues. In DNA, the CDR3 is TGTGCCAGCAGCGACAGGGGCAGGGGGCAAGAGACCCAGTACTTC. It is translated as CASSDRGRGQETQYF.

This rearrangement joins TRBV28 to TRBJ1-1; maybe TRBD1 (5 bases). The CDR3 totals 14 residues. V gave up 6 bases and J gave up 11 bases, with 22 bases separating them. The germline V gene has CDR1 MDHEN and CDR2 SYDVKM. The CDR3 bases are TGTGCCAGCAGCCTGGCTCCGGGACGCCTGAGTGCTTTCTTT. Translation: CASSLAPGRLSAFF.

The CDR3, as DNA: TGCGCCAGCAGCCAAGAGATAGGGGTAGTTCGAACCGGGGAGCTGTTTTTT. Amino acids: CASSQEIGVVRTGELFF. The chain recombines TRBV4-3 with TRBJ2-2; perhaps TRBD1 as D (5 bases). Trimming cost V 0 bases and J 5 bases, with 16 bases left between them. The germline V gene has CDR1 LGHNA and CDR2 YSLEER. The length of the CDR3 is 17 residues.

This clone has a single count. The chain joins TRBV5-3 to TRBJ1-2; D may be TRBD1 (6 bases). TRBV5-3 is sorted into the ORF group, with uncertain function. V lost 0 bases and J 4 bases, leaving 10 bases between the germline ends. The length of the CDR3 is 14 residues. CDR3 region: CARSLDRVFYGYTF. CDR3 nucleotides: TGTGCCAGAAGCTTGGACAGGGTTTTCTATGGCTACACCTTC.

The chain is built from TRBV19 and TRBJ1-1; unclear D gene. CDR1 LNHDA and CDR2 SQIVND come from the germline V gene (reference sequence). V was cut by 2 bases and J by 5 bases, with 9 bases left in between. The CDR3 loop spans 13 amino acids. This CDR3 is CASSIFSGTEAFF. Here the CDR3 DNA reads TGTGCCAGTAGTATATTTTCCGGGACTGAAGCTTTCTTT.

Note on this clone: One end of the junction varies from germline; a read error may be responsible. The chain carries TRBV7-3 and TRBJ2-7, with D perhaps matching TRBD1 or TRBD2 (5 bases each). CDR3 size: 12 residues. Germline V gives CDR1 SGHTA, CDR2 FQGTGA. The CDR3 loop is CASSFRDGRLHF. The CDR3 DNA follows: TGTGCCAGCAGCTTTAGGGACGGTCGACTTCACTTC. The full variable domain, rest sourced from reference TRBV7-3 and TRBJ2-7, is GAGVSQTPSNKVTEKGKYVELRCDPISGHTALYWYRQSLGQGPEFLIYFQGTGAADDSGLPNDRFFAVRPEGSVSTLKIQRTERGDSAVYLCASSFRDGRLHFGPGTRLTVT.

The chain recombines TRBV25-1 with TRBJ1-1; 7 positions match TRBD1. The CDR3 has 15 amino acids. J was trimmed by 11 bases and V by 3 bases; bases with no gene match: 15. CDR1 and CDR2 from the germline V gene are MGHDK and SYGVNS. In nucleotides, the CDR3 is TGTGCCAGCAGTGAGGGACGAGGACAGGTCCGACAGGCTTTCTTT. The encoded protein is CASSEGRGQVRQAFF.

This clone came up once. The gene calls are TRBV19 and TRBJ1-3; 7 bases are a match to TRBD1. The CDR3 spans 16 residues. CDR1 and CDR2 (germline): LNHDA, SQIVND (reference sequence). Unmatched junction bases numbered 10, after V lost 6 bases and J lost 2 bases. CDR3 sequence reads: CASSSTTGSTGNTIYF. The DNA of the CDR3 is TGTGCCAGTAGCTCCACGACAGGGTCGACTGGAAACACCATATATTTT.

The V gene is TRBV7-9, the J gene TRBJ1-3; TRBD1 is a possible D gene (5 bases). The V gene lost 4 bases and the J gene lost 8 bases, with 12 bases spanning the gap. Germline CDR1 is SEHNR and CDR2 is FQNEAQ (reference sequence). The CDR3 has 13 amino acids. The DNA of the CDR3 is TGTGCCAGCAGCTCCCAAAGAGGGGACACCATATATTTT. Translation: CASSSQRGDTIYF.

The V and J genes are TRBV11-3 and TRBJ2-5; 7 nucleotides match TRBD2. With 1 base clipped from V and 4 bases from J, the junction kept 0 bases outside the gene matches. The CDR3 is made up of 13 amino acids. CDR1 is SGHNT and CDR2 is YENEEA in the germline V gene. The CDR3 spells CASSLGEGETQYF. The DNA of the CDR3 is TGTGCCAGCAGCTTAGGGGAGGGAGAGACCCAGTACTTC.

CDR3 in amino acids: CASRPGQDVEGQFF. DNA for the CDR3: TGCGCCAGCCGTCCGGGACAGGACGTTGAGGGGCAGTTCTTC. This chain uses TRBV4-3 with TRBJ2-1, with 8 bases identical to TRBD1. Germline CDR1 and CDR2: LGHNA and YSLEER. Trimming removed 8 bases from V and 12 bases from J; junction bases left unmatched: 15. The CDR3 sequence is 14 residues long.

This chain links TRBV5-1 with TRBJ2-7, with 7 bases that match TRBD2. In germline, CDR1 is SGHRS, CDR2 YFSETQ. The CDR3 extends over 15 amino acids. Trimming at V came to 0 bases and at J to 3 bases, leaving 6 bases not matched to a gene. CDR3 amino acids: CASSLVPGGGYEQYF. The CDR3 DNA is TGCGCCAGCAGCTTGGTGCCGGGAGGAGGCTACGAGCAGTACTTC.

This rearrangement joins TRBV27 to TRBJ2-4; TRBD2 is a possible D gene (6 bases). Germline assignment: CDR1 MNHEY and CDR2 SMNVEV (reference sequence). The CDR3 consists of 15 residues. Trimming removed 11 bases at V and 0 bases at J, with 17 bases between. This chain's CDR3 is CAAPASVAAKNIQYF. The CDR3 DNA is TGTGCCGCCCCGGCTAGCGTCGCAGCCAAAAACATTCAGTACTTC.

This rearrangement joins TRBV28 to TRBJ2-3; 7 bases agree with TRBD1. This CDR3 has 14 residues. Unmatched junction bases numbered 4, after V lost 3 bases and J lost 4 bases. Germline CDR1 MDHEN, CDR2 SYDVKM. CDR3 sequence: CASSFVQGADTQYF. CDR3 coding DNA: TGTGCCAGCAGTTTTGTTCAGGGGGCAGATACGCAGTATTTT.

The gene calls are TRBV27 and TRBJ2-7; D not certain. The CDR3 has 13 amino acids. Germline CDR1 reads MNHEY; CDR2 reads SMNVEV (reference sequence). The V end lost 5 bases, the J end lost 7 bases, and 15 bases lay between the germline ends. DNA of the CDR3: TGTGCCAGCAGTCCCGGGCCAGACGGGGAGCAGTACTTC. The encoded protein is CASSPGPDGEQYF.

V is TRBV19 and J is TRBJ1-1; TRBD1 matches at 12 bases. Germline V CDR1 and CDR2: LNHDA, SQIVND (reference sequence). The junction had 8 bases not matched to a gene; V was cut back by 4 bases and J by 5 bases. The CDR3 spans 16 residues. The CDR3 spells CASSTGTGGKGTEAFF. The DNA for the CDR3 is TGTGCCAGTAGTACCGGGACAGGGGGCAAGGGAACTGAAGCTTTCTTT.

The CDR3 here is CASRHTSGTGELFF. The CDR3 nucleotides read TGCGCCAGCAGGCATACTAGCGGCACCGGGGAGCTGTTTTTT. The chain recombines TRBV10-2 with TRBJ2-2, with 8 bases lining up with TRBD2. Germline values: CDR1 WSHSY, CDR2 SAAADI. With V trimmed by 6 bases and J by 4 bases, 4 bases remained unmatched. The CDR3 has 14 residues.

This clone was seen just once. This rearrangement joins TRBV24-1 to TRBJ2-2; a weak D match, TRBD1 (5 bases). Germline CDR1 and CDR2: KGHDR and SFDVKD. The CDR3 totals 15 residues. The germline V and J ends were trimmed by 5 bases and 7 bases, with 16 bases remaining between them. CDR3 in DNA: TGTGCCACCAGTGGGCCCCCGACAGTAAACGGGGAGCTGTTTTTT. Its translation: CATSGPPTVNGELFF.

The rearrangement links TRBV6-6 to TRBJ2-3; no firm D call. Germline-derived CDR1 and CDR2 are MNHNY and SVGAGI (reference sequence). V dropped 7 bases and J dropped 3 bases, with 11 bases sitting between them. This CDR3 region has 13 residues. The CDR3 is CASTLTGTDTQYF. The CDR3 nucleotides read TGTGCCAGCACCCTTACCGGGACAGATACGCAGTATTTT.